A single sample is the source of the 21 T cell receptor beta chains below, sequenced in a study of Ad26.COV2.S vaccination and SARS-CoV-2 variants. Some clones are missing from TCRdb's copy, which holds only in-frame ones; the method was immunoSEQ multiplex PCR. The sample includes about 350,000 clones, 85% of them seen just once. Treatment defined: 15 to 20 received Ad26.COV2.S at low or high dose, single or two shots; 5 received placebo; per-sample allocation not given. Sampling happened 63 days after the first vaccine or placebo injection. The starting material was peripheral blood, obtained in a trial of Ad26.COV2.S vaccine versus placebo. These receptor sequences come from a person aged 18-65 years who received the Ad26.COV2.S COVID-19 vaccine or a placebo.

The J gene is TRBJ2-7, the V gene TRBV28; 14 bases align to TRBD2. The germline V gene has CDR1 MDHEN and CDR2 SYDVKM. V was clipped by 2 bases and J by 7 bases; unmatched bases: 7. The CDR3 spans 16 residues. The CDR3 sequence is CASSLKGLAGASEQYF. DNA of the CDR3: TGTGCCAGCAGTTTAAAGGGACTAGCGGGAGCATCAGAGCAGTACTTC.

This chain joins TRBV24-1 and TRBJ2-1; perhaps TRBD1 as D (6 bases). V gave up 3 bases and J gave up 10 bases, with 12 bases separating them. Per germline, CDR1 KGHDR and CDR2 SFDVKD. The CDR3 is 13 residues long. DNA of the CDR3: TGTGCCACCAGTGATGGACAGTCTCCAGAGCAGTTCTTC. Encoded protein: CATSDGQSPEQFF.

J is TRBJ2-1 and V is TRBV4-3, with D possibly being TRBD2 (6 bases). Trimming removed 0 bases from V and 2 bases from J, with 11 bases in between. The CDR3 totals 16 residues. Germline CDR1 LGHNA, CDR2 YSLEER. CDR3 region: CASSQEGGRTYNEQFF. In DNA, the CDR3 is TGCGCCAGCAGCCAAGAGGGGGGAAGGACCTACAATGAGCAGTTCTTC.

The rearrangement links TRBV18 to TRBJ1-2; the match to TRBD1 covers 9 bases. The CDR3 spans 19 residues. Looked up from germline, CDR1 is KGHSH and CDR2 is LQKENI. Trimming removed 1 base from V and 2 bases from J; junction bases left unmatched: 14. Written as DNA, the CDR3 is TGTGCCAGCTCACCACAACTTCAGACAGGGGGAGATGGGAACTATGGCTACACCTTC. Its translation is CASSPQLQTGGDGNYGYTF.

This sequence joins TRBV14 and TRBJ2-7, with 8 bases that match TRBD1. CDR1 SGHDN and CDR2 FVKESK come from the germline V gene. CDR3 length equals 14 residues. J lost 3 bases, V lost 8 bases, and 9 bases had no gene match. CDR3 sequence: CASHVRQGNYEQYF. DNA of the CDR3: TGTGCCAGCCACGTACGACAGGGGAACTACGAGCAGTACTTC.

The J gene is TRBJ1-2, the V gene TRBV29-1; D gene unclear. CDR3 length equals 14 residues. V lost 2 bases and J 3 bases, leaving 13 bases between the germline ends. Per the germline V gene, CDR1 is SQVTM and CDR2 is ANQGSEA. The CDR3 bases are TGCAGCGTTGAACCCCGAGACTTTGACTATGGCTACACCTTC. Residues: CSVEPRDFDYGYTF. Drawing the rest from reference TRBV29-1 and TRBJ1-2, the complete variable domain is SAVISQKPSRDICQRGTSLTIQCQVDSQVTMMFWYRQQPGQSLTLIATANQGSEATYESGFVIDKFPISRPNLTFSTLTVSNMSPEDSSIYLCSVEPRDFDYGYTFGSGTRLTVV.

In DNA form, the CDR3 reads TGCGCCAGCAGCTTGAGGGTTGAAGGGGCCGAGCAGTACTTC. Translation: CASSLRVEGAEQYF. This chain connects TRBV5-1 to TRBJ2-7; D is perhaps TRBD1 (5 bases). This CDR3 is 14 amino acids long. V was shortened by 1 base and J by 6 bases, with 14 bases between the two germline ends. CDR1 and CDR2 (germline): SGHRS, YFSETQ.

The gene calls are TRBV5-6 and TRBJ1-1; 8 bases are a match to TRBD1. The CDR3 length is 14 residues. Germline-derived CDR1 and CDR2 are SGHDT and YYEEEE. The junction had 7 bases not matched to a gene; V was cut back by 4 bases and J by 5 bases. The CDR3 DNA reads TGTGCCAGCAGCAGGGGCAGGGGGCAAACTGAAGCTTTCTTT. This encodes CASSRGRGQTEAFF.

The chain recombines TRBV11-2 with TRBJ1-2; the D is unclear. The CDR3 has 12 amino acids. Trimming removed 1 base from V and 1 base from J, with 1 base in between. Germline V gives CDR1 SGHAT, CDR2 FQNNGV. CDR3 region: CASSLVNYGYTF. The CDR3 DNA is TGTGCCAGCAGCTTAGTTAACTATGGCTACACCTTC.

This sequence joins TRBV11-2 and TRBJ2-7, with D uncertain. The V end lost 6 bases, the J end lost 5 bases, and 14 bases lay between the germline ends. Germline V CDR1 and CDR2: SGHAT, FQNNGV. The CDR3 is 13 amino acids. The chain's CDR3 is CASRRTVRDEQYF. The CDR3 DNA reads TGTGCCAGCAGGCGTACAGTGCGCGACGAGCAGTACTTC. Together with reference TRBV11-2 and TRBJ2-7, the CDR3 gives the full variable domain: EAGVAQSPRYKIIEKRQSVAFWCNPISGHATLYWYQQILGQGPKLLIQFQNNGVVDDSQLPKDRFSAERLKGVDSTLKIQPAKLEDSAVYLCASRRTVRDEQYFGPGTRLTVT.

The genes are TRBV28 and TRBJ1-2; maybe TRBD1 (6 bases). Germline V gives CDR1 MDHEN, CDR2 SYDVKM. The CDR3 totals 12 residues. The V and J ends lost 6 bases and 6 bases respectively, with 11 bases between them. The CDR3, as DNA: TGTGCCAGCAGCGATCAGGGGAATGGCTACACCTTC. Its translation is CASSDQGNGYTF.

This clone was seen only once. The chain joins TRBV30 to TRBJ1-5, with D maybe TRBD1 (5 bases). Germline loops: CDR1 GTSNPN, CDR2 SVGIG (reference sequence). Trimming removed 0 bases from V and 8 bases from J, with 17 bases in between. This CDR3 is 15 amino acids long. CDR3 DNA sequence: TGTGCCTGGAGTGTAAAGGCGACAGCCGGGAAGCCCCAGCATTTT. Its protein product is CAWSVKATAGKPQHF.

The V call is TRBV5-1, the J call TRBJ2-4, with 13 nucleotides matching TRBD2. CDR1 and CDR2 from the germline V gene are SGHRS and YFSETQ. V gave up 4 bases and J gave up 4 bases; unmatched junction bases: 2. There are 15 residues in the CDR3. The CDR3 is CASSPLAGGKNIQYF. The DNA for the CDR3 is TGCGCCAGCAGCCCACTAGCGGGAGGGAAAAACATTCAGTACTTC.

CDR3 sequence reads: CASSLPGGYGYTF. The CDR3 DNA reads as TGTGCCAGCAGCCTCCCGGGAGGCTATGGCTACACCTTC. This chain joins TRBV11-3 and TRBJ1-2, with D hard to call. The CDR3 spans 13 residues. V gave up 5 bases and J gave up 4 bases, with 11 bases separating them. From germline, CDR1 is SGHNT and CDR2 YENEEA.

There are a few counts of this clone. The chain carries TRBV5-1 and TRBJ1-1; no reliable D call. Germline V CDR1 and CDR2: SGHRS, YFSETQ. Trimming cost V 1 base and J 7 bases, with 17 bases left between them. This CDR3 is built from 15 residues. The CDR3 DNA reads TGCGCCAGCAGCTTGCACAGAACCCGCTCGAATGAAGCTTTCTTT. It encodes CASSLHRTRSNEAFF.

The V call is TRBV10-3, the J call TRBJ2-1; 10 bases agree with TRBD2. The trim removed 6 bases at V and 6 bases at J, leaving 5 bases unmatched. The CDR3 runs to 14 residues. CDR1 is ENHRY, CDR2 SYGVKD, per germline. In nucleotides, the CDR3 is TGTGCCATCAGACTAGCGGGGACAATCAATGAGCAGTTCTTC. Its protein product is CAIRLAGTINEQFF.

The V call is TRBV11-2, the J call TRBJ2-7, with D perhaps TRBD1 (6 bases). Trimming took 5 bases from V and 6 from J, leaving 11 bases between them. The CDR3 runs to 12 residues. CDR1 and CDR2 from the germline V gene are SGHAT and FQNNGV. The CDR3 sequence is CASSPDSTEQYF. The CDR3 DNA reads as TGTGCCAGCAGCCCGGACAGTACCGAGCAGTACTTC.

The rearrangement joins TRBV30 to TRBJ2-7; D is perhaps TRBD2 (7 bases). The germline CDR1 and CDR2 sequences are GTSNPN and SVGIG (reference sequence). V lost 7 bases, J lost 3 bases, and 16 bases lay in between. The CDR3 is made up of 13 amino acids. The DNA for the CDR3 is TGTGCCTCCGGGGGGCAGGGTATCTACGAGCAGTACTTC. Its protein product is CASGGQGIYEQYF.

This clone was observed a handful of times. The V call is TRBV20-1, the J call TRBJ1-4; the D gene is possibly TRBD1 (6 bases). This CDR3 has 14 amino acids. Trimming left V 3 bases short and J 8 bases short, with 16 bases between. In germline, CDR1 is DFQATT, CDR2 SNEGSKA (reference sequence). Here the CDR3 reads CSASSGVREEKLFF. CDR3 DNA: TGCAGTGCTAGTTCAGGGGTGCGGGAGGAAAAACTGTTTTTT.

This clone was detected once. CDR3 DNA: TGCGCCAGCATTGAACAGGTCCCCTTAAGCTCCTACAATGAGCAGTTCTTC. This translates into CASIEQVPLSSYNEQFF. The chain combines TRBV23-1 with TRBJ2-1; perhaps TRBD1 as D (5 bases). TRBV23-1 is filed as an ORF, its function uncertain. V lost 7 bases to trimming and J lost 0 bases, with 19 bases between them. This CDR3 has 17 residues.

This clone was counted only a few times. The rearrangement links TRBV6-5 to TRBJ1-2; D is unresolved. The CDR3 totals 13 residues. V was cut by 2 bases and J by 5 bases, with 9 bases left in between. Germline V gene data show CDR1 as MNHEY and CDR2 as SVGAGI. In DNA, the CDR3 is TGTGCCAGCAGTTACGCTATACTATATGGCTACACCTTC. Residues: CASSYAILYGYTF.